Listed here are 17 T cell receptor beta chains from one sample, sequenced in a study of vaccination effects on CD4 cells after COVID-19. Sequencing in the ViraFEST assay came after antigen-specific CD4+ T cells had been expanded with viral peptide pools, which were used to stimulate PBMC. With more than 9 days of culture completed, CD4+ T cells were isolated. The participants, recipients of two vaccine doses, got either BNT162b2 or mRNA-1273. Which antigens these TCRs recognize remains unknown. Only in-frame clones appear in the TCRdb table, and some are missing; sequencing was by immunoSEQ multiplex PCR. The sample lists around 46,000 clones; 65% to 75% were seen once. The material was CD4+ T cells from PBMCs cultured with HCoV-OC43 spike peptides, obtained after COVID-19 vaccination. Subset indicated: HCoV-OC43 spike overlapping peptide pool stimulation. These TCRs come from a human donor who received a COVID-19 vaccine.

V and J are TRBV18 and TRBJ2-5; D is unclear. CDR1 KGHSH and CDR2 LQKENI come from the germline V gene. Trimming took 6 bases from V and 2 from J, leaving 10 bases between them. The CDR3 runs 13 residues. The CDR3 DNA is TGTGCCAGCTCCTTTATGGCTCAAGAGACCCAGTACTTC. Translated, it gives CASSFMAQETQYF.

This clone was seen a few times. The chain is built from TRBV18 and TRBJ2-5; TRBD2 is a possible D gene (6 bases). Trimming shortened V by 6 bases and J by 1 base, and 9 bases separated the two germline ends. The CDR3 sequence is 13 residues long. Germline V gene sequence: CDR1 KGHSH, CDR2 LQKENI. CDR3 region: CASSPGVQETQYF. The DNA of the CDR3 is TGTGCCAGCTCCCCGGGAGTCCAAGAGACCCAGTACTTC.

This rearrangement joins TRBV6-5 to TRBJ2-7; a weak D match, TRBD1 (5 bases). Germline assignment: CDR1 MNHEY and CDR2 SVGAGI. Deletions cut 2 bases from V and 3 bases from J, with 11 bases between. The CDR3 has 14 amino acids. CDR3 region: CASSYVARDYEQYF. In DNA, the CDR3 is TGTGCCAGCAGTTACGTCGCCAGGGACTACGAGCAGTACTTC.

The chain has TRBV2 and TRBJ2-1; D may match TRBD1 or TRBD2 (5 bases each). Trimming took 4 bases from V and 10 from J, leaving 20 bases between them. The CDR3 loop spans 15 amino acids. Germline CDR1 and CDR2: SNHLY and FYNNEI. The DNA for the CDR3 is TGTGCCAGCAGTGCCCACTCCCTGGGGGTGACGGAGCAGTTCTTC. Translating it yields CASSAHSLGVTEQFF.

This clone was recorded a few times. This chain uses TRBV2 with TRBJ2-4; the D gene is possibly TRBD1 (5 bases). The germline gives CDR1 SNHLY, CDR2 FYNNEI. The CDR3 length is 15 residues. V lost 6 bases and J lost 0, with 12 bases in between. The CDR3 DNA is TGTGCCAGCAGAGACAGAGACCTAGCCAAAAACATTCAGTACTTC. It codes for CASRDRDLAKNIQYF.

This chain's CDR3 is CASSETYRSTQYF. The CDR3 DNA reads as TGTGCCAGCAGTGAGACTTACCGGAGTACGCAGTATTTT. The chain has TRBV6-1 and TRBJ2-3; D is unclear. V was trimmed by 3 bases and J by 8 bases, leaving 12 bases between them. Germline values: CDR1 MNHNS, CDR2 SASEGT. The CDR3 has 13 residues.

The rearrangement uses TRBV30 and TRBJ2-2; D gene unclear. Germline CDR1 GTSNPN, CDR2 SVGIG (reference sequence). V lost 4 bases and J lost 0, with 9 bases in between. The CDR3 contains 14 residues. The DNA of the CDR3 is TGTGCCTGGACGGGCTTCGCGAACACCGGGGAGCTGTTTTTT. This translates into CAWTGFANTGELFF.

The V gene is TRBV27, the J gene TRBJ1-2; TRBD1 agrees at 7 bases. Germline V gene sequence: CDR1 MNHEY, CDR2 SMNVEV (reference sequence). CDR3 length: 15 residues. V dropped 4 bases and J dropped 5; count of bases not matched to a gene: 10. CDR3 bases: TGTGCCAGCAGTTCTAAAACCAAGGGGGCGTATGGCTACACCTTC. Its protein is CASSSKTKGAYGYTF.

V is TRBV19 and J is TRBJ1-1; D unresolved. Trimming shortened V by 3 bases and J by 0 bases, and 8 bases separated the two germline ends. This CDR3 contains 14 residues. Germline V gene lookup returns CDR1 LNHDA and CDR2 SQIVND (reference sequence). The CDR3 reads CASSIEQLNTEAFF. CDR3 sequence (DNA): TGTGCCAGTAGTATCGAACAGCTGAACACTGAAGCTTTCTTT.

The CDR3: CASSAYNYGYTF. The CDR3 coding sequence is TGCGCCAGCAGTGCGTATAACTATGGCTACACCTTC. The chain employs TRBV10-2 and TRBJ1-2; D unclear. There are 12 residues in the CDR3. From germline, CDR1 is WSHSY and CDR2 SAAADI. V gave up 4 bases and J gave up 1 base, with 4 bases separating them.

V usage is TRBV5-1 and J usage is TRBJ2-2, with 11 bases identical to TRBD1. CDR1 is SGHRS and CDR2 is YFSETQ in the germline V gene. This CDR3 region has 16 residues. J was trimmed by 7 bases and V by 4 bases; bases with no gene match: 9. DNA for the CDR3: TGCGCCAGCAGCCAACGGACAGGGGGCGTTGTCGGGGAGCTGTTTTTT. Its protein is CASSQRTGGVVGELFF.

The J gene is TRBJ1-6, the V gene TRBV19; tentatively, D is TRBD1 (5 bases). V was trimmed by 8 bases and J by 0 bases, leaving 11 bases between them. CDR1 and CDR2 (germline): LNHDA, SQIVND (reference sequence). The CDR3 length is 15 residues. The chain's CDR3 is CASRSDISYNSPLHF. The CDR3, as DNA: TGTGCCAGTCGCTCGGACATCTCCTATAATTCACCCCTCCACTTT.

The rearrangement links TRBV10-3 to TRBJ1-2; TRBD1 might be the D (5 bases). Between the trimmed V and J ends, which lost 0 bases and 4 bases, there was a span of 18 bases. The germline CDR1 and CDR2 sequences are ENHRY and SYGVKD. The CDR3 contains 17 residues. In DNA, the CDR3 is TGTGCCATCAGTGAGTCGGGTGGGGCCGCTAACCCCTATGGCTACACCTTC. It codes for CAISESGGAANPYGYTF.

The chain is built from TRBV29-1 and TRBJ1-5; D is uncertain. This CDR3 contains 14 residues. V was pared by 5 bases and J by 0 bases, with 11 bases between. Germline CDR1 is SQVTM and CDR2 is ANQGSEA. CDR3 sequence reads: CSVNFQDSNQPQHF. CDR3 coding DNA: TGCAGCGTTAATTTCCAGGATAGCAATCAGCCCCAGCATTTT.

Concerning this clone itself: The same CDR3 is also encoded by other DNA sequences in this sample. The V gene is TRBV6-5, the J gene TRBJ1-1; TRBD1 matches at 12 bases. The CDR3 is made up of 15 amino acids. V lost 5 bases to trimming and J lost 5 bases; unmatched junction nucleotides: 6. Germline V gene data show CDR1 as MNHEY and CDR2 as SVGAGI. CDR3 DNA: TGTGCCAGCAGTAGCCGGGACAGGGGGCGGACTGAAGCTTTCTTT. This codes for CASSSRDRGRTEAFF.

This chain links TRBV6-5 with TRBJ1-5, with a weak D call TRBD1 (5 bases). The germline gives CDR1 MNHEY, CDR2 SVGAGI. Trimming cost V 0 bases and J 5 bases, with 14 bases left between them. The CDR3 is made up of 16 amino acids. The CDR3, as DNA: TGTGCCAGCAGTTACTCTTACCAGGGCCTGTATCAGCCCCAGCATTTT. Amino acid sequence: CASSYSYQGLYQPQHF.

The chain joins TRBV19 to TRBJ1-4; maybe TRBD1 (6 bases). CDR3 length equals 12 residues. Trimming left V 3 bases short and J 7 bases short, with 6 bases between. Germline V gives CDR1 LNHDA, CDR2 SQIVND (reference sequence). CDR3 sequence reads: CASSIRGEKLFF. The CDR3, as DNA: TGTGCCAGTAGTATCAGGGGTGAAAAACTGTTTTTT. The full variable domain, its missing parts supplied by reference TRBV19 and TRBJ1-4, is DGGITQSPKYLFRKEGQNVTLSCEQNLNHDAMYWYRQDPGQGLRLIYYSQIVNDFQKGDIAEGYSVSREKKESFPLTVTSAQKNPTAFYLCASSIRGEKLFFGSGTQLSVL.